This TCR beta chain originates from a study of blood T cells in healthy people across ages. V gave up 1 base and J gave up 4 bases, with 13 bases separating them. Germline CDR1 and CDR2: DFQATT and SNEGSKA (reference sequence). This CDR3 has 14 amino acids. Sample-barcoded 5' priming and a J-beta primer mix drove a second PCR of roughly 6 to 12 cycles. MiXCR, applied by TCRdb to the 5' RACE reads, yields one record per CDR3 protein. The sample has roughly 1,800,000 distinct CDR3 sequences, roughly 49% seen once. Material for sequencing was blood. The chain couples TRBV20-1 to TRBJ2-5; perhaps D is TRBD1 or TRBD2 (5 bases each). This receptor was obtained from a woman in her thirties or forties in good health. In DNA, the CDR3 is TGCAGTGCTAGAGGAGGGGATGTTTTAGAGACCCAGTACTTC. Translated: CSARGGDVLETQYF.